This TCR beta chain was identified in a study of OX40 agonist ivuxolimab in advanced cancers. For the study in its entirety: The costimulatory receptor OX40 (CD134) was targeted by ivuxolimab, a fully human IgG2 agonistic monoclonal antibody. Intravenous ivuxolimab was administered to patients every 2 weeks at six dose levels: 0.01, 0.1, 0.3, 1.5, 3 and 10 mg/kg. Of the approximately 54 patients in dose escalation, about 20 had hepatocellular carcinoma, around 15 had melanoma, 9 had renal cell carcinoma and 9 had head and neck cancer. The dose-escalation cohort was around 83% male with a mean age of about 58 years, ranging from roughly 20 to 85. Patients were allowed to have had prior anti-PD-1, anti-PD-L1 or anti-CTLA-4 therapy, and 40% of the dose-escalation patients had been treated with checkpoint inhibitors. Partial responses occurred in three dose-escalation patients: two with cutaneous melanoma and one with hepatocellular carcinoma. The point of sequencing TCRbeta in the periphery was to test whether ivuxolimab changed TCR sequence diversity and drove clonal T-cell expansion. The paper reports the monotherapy dose-escalation portion (N of about 50 patients) of the phase I ivuxolimab trial. The study at large found these results: At doses from 0.1 to 3.0 mg/kg, clonal expansion was seen in both CD4+ and CD8+ blood T cells between baseline and week 6. Low levels of normalized T-cell clonal expansion were also seen in some patients who did not respond. After ivuxolimab, CD8+ T cells had more expanded clones than CD4+ T cells on average. The antigen specificity of the clonally expanded peripheral T cells was not determined. In partial responders in the 0.1-3.0 mg/kg groups, normalized peripheral clonal expansion was found to be among the lowest, especially among CD8+ T cells.

The CDR3 has 17 amino acids, counting the end cysteine and phenylalanine. The DNA shown is the 51-base CDR3, in frame from base 1. V sheds 5 bases and J sheds 0 bases, leaving 19 bases between their ends. CDR1 and CDR2 are drawn from the germline V gene (reference sequence): MNHEY, SMNVEV. In the case of this clone: Its antigen remains unidentified. No base quality information exists; no much larger clone differs at one position.

Patients with autoimmune disease history or receiving systemic immunosuppression were excluded from the trial. Peripheral blood for TCR sequencing was drawn from every dose cohort at baseline, at cycle 4 day 1 and at cycle 7 day 1. Samples came from an open-label, multicenter, first-in-human phase I dose-escalation trial of ivuxolimab. Adults with locally advanced or metastatic melanoma, renal cell, hepatocellular, or head and neck squamous cell carcinoma were enrolled in the trial. Before TCR sequencing, CD4+ T cells and CD8+ T cells were sorted from peripheral blood as separate populations. Genomic DNA was isolated from the sorted cells so that the TCRbeta CDR3 region could be sequenced. The immunoSEQ Assay was used to sequence the TCRbeta CDR3 regions. This is the immuneACCESS table as TCRdb keeps it, with only in-frame sequences that have V and J called. A part of the clones is gone; compared with another copy, unresolved V genes explain less than half, and the rest is unexplained. This sample holds tens of thousands of clones; around 77% were observed only once. The ten largest clones represent 21% of the sample.

The sequenced sample was CD4+ or CD8+ T cells sorted from blood, obtained in a trial of the OX40 agonist ivuxolimab. This sequence originates from an adult with an advanced solid tumor such as melanoma, head and neck, liver or kidney cancer. This chain joins TRBV27 to TRBJ1-1; the D segment cannot be called with confidence. At the DNA level, the sequence is TGTGCCAGCAGTATGGCGATGGGCAAGACTATGAACACTGAAGCTTTCTTT. Translated, it gives CASSMAMGKTMNTEAFF.